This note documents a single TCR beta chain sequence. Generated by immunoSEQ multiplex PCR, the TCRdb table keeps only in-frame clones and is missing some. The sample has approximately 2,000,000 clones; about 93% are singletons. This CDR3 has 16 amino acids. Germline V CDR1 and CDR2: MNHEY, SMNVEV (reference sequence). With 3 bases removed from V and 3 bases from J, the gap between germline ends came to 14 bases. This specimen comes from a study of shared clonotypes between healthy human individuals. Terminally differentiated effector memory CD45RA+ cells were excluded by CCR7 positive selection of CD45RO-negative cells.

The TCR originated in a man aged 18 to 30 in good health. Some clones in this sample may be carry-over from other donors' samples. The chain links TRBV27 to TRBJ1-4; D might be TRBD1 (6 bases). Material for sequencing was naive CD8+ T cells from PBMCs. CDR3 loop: CASSFPRDRPNEKLFF. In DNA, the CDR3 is TGTGCCAGCAGTTTCCCCCGAGACAGGCCTAATGAAAAACTGTTTTTT.